One and the same sample provided the 10 T cell receptor beta chains below, sequenced in a study of blood T cell repertoires in COVID-19. Only in-frame clones appear in the TCRdb table, and some are missing; sequencing was by immunoSEQ multiplex PCR. Among fewer than 350,000 clones listed, around 90% were seen once. The sequenced material came from PBMCs or T cells enriched from blood (not recorded which). The source is a woman in her thirties or forties with acute COVID-19.

This clone has only one observation. V and J are TRBV6-2 or TRBV6-3 and TRBJ2-7; the match to TRBD1 covers 8 bases. The CDR3 loop spans 14 amino acids. J lost 3 bases, V lost 4 bases, and 5 bases had no gene match. The germline gives CDR1 MNHEY, CDR2 SVGEGT. The CDR3 DNA is TGTGCCAGCAGTTTTTGGACAGGGAGCTACGAGCAGTACTTC. Amino acid sequence: CASSFWTGSYEQYF.

V gene TRBV24-1 combines with J gene TRBJ2-1, with TRBD2 identical over 11 bases. There are 17 residues in the CDR3. After removal of 0 bases from V and 1 base from J, the junction contained 1 base not matched to a gene. The germline V gene has CDR1 KGHDR and CDR2 SFDVKD. CDR3 residues: CATSDLSSGRSYNEQFF. In nucleotides, the CDR3 is TGTGCCACCAGTGATTTGTCTAGCGGGAGGTCCTACAATGAGCAGTTCTTC.

The rearrangement uses TRBV2 and TRBJ2-1; D gene uncertain. Looked up from germline, CDR1 is SNHLY and CDR2 is FYNNEI. Trimming left V 3 bases short and J 10 bases short, with 7 bases between. The CDR3 loop spans 11 amino acids. The CDR3 DNA sequence: TGTGCCAGCAGTGATGTCGTAGAGCAGTTCTTC. It specifies CASSDVVEQFF.

The rearrangement joins TRBV7-9 to TRBJ1-2, with no clear D. This CDR3 has 15 residues. Germline V CDR1 and CDR2: SEHNR, FQNEAQ (reference sequence). Trimming removed 1 base from V and 8 bases from J, with 17 bases in between. The CDR3 here is CASSLGAVVNLGYTF. CDR3 nucleotide sequence: TGTGCCAGCAGCTTAGGGGCAGTGGTTAACTTAGGCTACACCTTC.

The chain combines TRBV30 with TRBJ2-2; unclear D gene. The germline CDR1 and CDR2 sequences are GTSNPN and SVGIG (reference sequence). Trimming took off 3 bases at V and 4 bases at J, with 9 bases between the two ends. The CDR3 contains 13 residues. CDR3 DNA sequence: TGTGCCTGGAGATTCACTGTCACCGGGGAGCTGTTTTTT. Amino acids: CAWRFTVTGELFF.

This chain connects TRBV5-5 to TRBJ1-1, with D maybe TRBD1 (6 bases). The V end lost 4 bases, the J end lost 0 bases, and 16 bases lay between the germline ends. From germline, CDR1 is SGHKS and CDR2 YYEKEE (reference sequence). The CDR3 consists of 16 residues. The CDR3 nucleotides read TGTGCCAGCAGCCGTCCTGGACAGCTTATGAACACTGAAGCTTTCTTT. This gives the protein CASSRPGQLMNTEAFF.

The V call is TRBV14, the J call TRBJ1-1; a possible D gene is TRBD1 (5 bases). This CDR3 has 11 amino acids. The germline gives CDR1 SGHDN, CDR2 FVKESK. V lost 4 bases to trimming and J lost 9 bases, with 9 bases between them. Here the CDR3 reads CASSLAGQAFF. DNA for the CDR3: TGTGCCAGCAGCCTGGCAGGGCAAGCTTTCTTT.

The chain uses TRBV7-9 and TRBJ1-6, with D possibly matching TRBD1 (5 bases). Germline-derived CDR1 and CDR2 are SEHNR and FQNEAQ (reference sequence). Trimming removed 2 bases at V and 5 bases at J, with 10 bases between. The CDR3 runs 15 residues. This CDR3 is CASSLSQGNNSPLHF. DNA of the CDR3: TGTGCCAGCAGCTTAAGCCAGGGCAATAATTCACCCCTCCACTTT. The complete variable domain, with remaining parts taken from reference TRBV7-9 and TRBJ1-6, reads DTGVSQNPRHKITKRGQNVTFRCDPISEHNRLYWYRQTLGQGPEFLTYFQNEAQLEKSRLLSDRFSAERPKGSFSTLEIQRTEQGDSAMYLCASSLSQGNNSPLHFGNGTRLTVT.

The rearrangement links TRBV3-1 (or the pseudogene TRBV3-2) to TRBJ2-7; D is uncertain. The V gene's germline CDR1 is LGHDT and CDR2 YNNKEL (reference sequence). This CDR3 spans 12 amino acids. Trimming took 1 base from V and 3 from J, leaving 4 bases between them. DNA for the CDR3: TGTGCCAGCAGCCAAGGGCACTACGAGCAGTACTTC. This encodes CASSQGHYEQYF.

V and J are TRBV4-2 and TRBJ2-1, with 9 bases lining up with TRBD2. The CDR3 spans 19 residues. Unmatched junction bases numbered 9, after V lost 0 bases and J lost 0 bases. The germline V gene encodes CDR1 LGHNA and CDR2 YNFKEQ. The CDR3 here is CASSQDRLAGLPSYNEQFF. DNA of the CDR3: TGTGCCAGCAGCCAAGATCGGCTAGCGGGACTACCCTCCTACAATGAGCAGTTCTTC.